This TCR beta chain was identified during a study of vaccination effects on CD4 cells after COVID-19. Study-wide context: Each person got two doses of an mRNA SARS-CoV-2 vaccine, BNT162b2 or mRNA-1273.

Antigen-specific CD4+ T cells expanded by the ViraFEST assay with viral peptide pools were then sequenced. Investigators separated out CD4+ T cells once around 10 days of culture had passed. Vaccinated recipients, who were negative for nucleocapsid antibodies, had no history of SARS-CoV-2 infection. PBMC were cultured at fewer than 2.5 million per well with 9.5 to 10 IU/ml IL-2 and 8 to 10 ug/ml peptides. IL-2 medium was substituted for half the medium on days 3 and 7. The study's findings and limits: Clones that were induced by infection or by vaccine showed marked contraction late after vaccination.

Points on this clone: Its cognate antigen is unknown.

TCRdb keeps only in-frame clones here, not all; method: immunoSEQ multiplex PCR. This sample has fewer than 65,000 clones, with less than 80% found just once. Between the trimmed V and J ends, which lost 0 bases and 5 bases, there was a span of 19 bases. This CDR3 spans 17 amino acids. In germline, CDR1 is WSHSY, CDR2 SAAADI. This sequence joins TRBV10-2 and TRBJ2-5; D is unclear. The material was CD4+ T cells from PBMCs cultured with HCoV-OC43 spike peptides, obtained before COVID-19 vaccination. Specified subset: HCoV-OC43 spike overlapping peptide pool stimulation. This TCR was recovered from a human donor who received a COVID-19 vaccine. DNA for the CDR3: TGCGCCAGCAGTGAGTCGTTGGGGTGGTTAGTGAGGGAGACCCAGTACTTC. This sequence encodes CASSESLGWLVRETQYF.